The 9 T cell receptor beta chains below all came from one sample that was sequenced in a study of T cells in Graves' hyperthyroidism and ophthalmopathy. Amplification targeted TCR beta CDR3 regions from RNA transcripts. The TCR CDR3 first-round RT-PCR relied on the HTBI primer set. TCRdb passed the multiplex PCR reads through MiXCR, listing each CDR3 protein once. In the table there are 600,000 to 650,000 distinct CDR3 sequences, 15% to 20% of which are singletons. The source material was blood. The receptor set was obtained from a woman aged 25 to 45 with Graves' hyperthyroidism.

This clonotype was seen at least ten times. The V and J genes are TRBV29-1 and TRBJ2-7, with TRBD2 matching 7 bases. The V segment lost 7 bases and the J segment 4 bases; nucleotides outside the gene matches: 10. The germline CDR1 and CDR2 sequences are SQVTM and ANQGSEA. CDR3 length: 13 residues. The CDR3 DNA sequence: TGCAGCGCCGGACTAGGATCGGATTACGAGCAGTACTTC. Its translation is CSAGLGSDYEQYF.

There are a few counts of this clonotype. The chain has TRBV6-2 or TRBV6-3 and TRBJ1-4; D is ambiguous. The ends were cut back, 0 bases at V and 5 bases at J, with 10 bases in the middle. The CDR3 covers 15 residues. Per the germline V gene, CDR1 is MNHEY and CDR2 is SVGEGT. The CDR3: CASSYSGDFNEKLFF. The CDR3 nucleotides read TGTGCCAGCAGTTACTCCGGGGATTTCAATGAAAAACTGTTTTTT.

This chain connects TRBV28 to TRBJ2-1; TRBD2 aligns across 16 bases. The CDR3 consists of 22 residues. With V trimmed by 3 bases and J by 7 bases, 21 bases remained unmatched. The germline V gene encodes CDR1 MDHEN and CDR2 SYDVKM. The CDR3 nucleotides read TGTGCCAGCAGTTTGGATTCGCATGAGGGACTAGCGGGAGGGCTACAATGGAATGAGCAGTTCTTC. This codes for CASSLDSHEGLAGGLQWNEQFF.

This sequence joins TRBV29-1 and TRBJ2-1; D perhaps matches TRBD1 (6 bases). Germline-derived CDR1 and CDR2 are SQVTM and ANQGSEA. This CDR3 comprises 14 residues. V was clipped by 5 bases and J by 0 bases, with 11 bases between them. CDR3 nucleotides: TGCAGCGTTCGAGGGACAAGCTCCTACAATGAGCAGTTCTTC. It translates to CSVRGTSSYNEQFF.

This clonotype was seen many times. The rearrangement links TRBV7-2 to TRBJ2-2; D not resolved. The CDR3 extends over 12 amino acids. Germline CDR1 SGHTA, CDR2 FQGNSA. V gave up 5 bases and J gave up 7 bases, with 8 bases separating them. CDR3 bases: TGTGCCAGCAGCCAAAATTTCGGGGAGCTGTTTTTT. Translated: CASSQNFGELFF.

V is TRBV7-3 and J is TRBJ2-2; no definite D call. Germline-derived CDR1 and CDR2 are SGHTA and FQGTGA. The CDR3 runs to 13 residues. V was shortened by 4 bases and J by 4 bases, with 7 bases between the two germline ends. CDR3 nucleotides: TGTGCCAGCAGCTCAGGAATCACCGGGGAGCTGTTTTTT. Translating gives CASSSGITGELFF.

The J gene is TRBJ2-7, the V gene TRBV25-1; possible D gene TRBD2, 6 bases. This CDR3 contains 14 residues. The germline CDR1 and CDR2 sequences are MGHDK and SYGVNS. The V end lost 6 bases, the J end lost 2 bases, and 14 bases lay between the germline ends. This CDR3 is CASRRREGPYEQYF. The CDR3 DNA reads as TGTGCCAGCAGAAGGCGGGAAGGGCCCTACGAGCAGTACTTC.

This clonotype was counted many times. This chain uses TRBV12-3 or TRBV12-4 with TRBJ1-1; unclear D gene. The CDR3 is 12 amino acids. The V and J ends lost 4 bases and 5 bases respectively, with 8 bases between them. The CDR3, as DNA: TGTGCCAGCAGTTGGGGTATGACTGAAGCTTTCTTT. Amino acids: CASSWGMTEAFF.

This clonotype was observed a handful of times. The chain uses TRBV20-1 and TRBJ2-3; 9 bases match TRBD2. Per the germline V gene, CDR1 is DFQATT and CDR2 is SNEGSKA (reference sequence). V lost 2 bases, J lost 4 bases, and 4 bases stayed unmatched. CDR3 size: 14 residues. DNA of the CDR3: TGCAGTGCTAGACGCGGGAGGGCCTCAGATACGCAGTATTTT. Encoded protein: CSARRGRASDTQYF.